Below are 13 T cell receptor beta chains sequenced from a single sample in a study of blood T cell repertoires in COVID-19. Sequencing was performed with immunoSEQ multiplex PCR; in TCRdb, only in-frame clones are kept and a portion is missing. This table has about 430,000 clones, around 87% appearing once. The sequencing input was PBMCs or T cells enriched from blood (not recorded which). Receptors were obtained from a man aged 30 to 45 who had recovered from COVID-19.

The chain combines TRBV29-1 with TRBJ1-1; maybe TRBD1 (6 bases). This CDR3 has 15 residues. The germline V gene encodes CDR1 SQVTM and CDR2 ANQGSEA. The V and J ends lost 0 bases and 2 bases respectively, with 13 bases between them. In DNA, the CDR3 is TGCAGCGTTGAAGAACAACAGGGTTTTAACACTGAAGCTTTCTTT. Its protein product is CSVEEQQGFNTEAFF.

CDR3 coding DNA: TGTGCCAGTAGTATAGTACAGGGGGCAGGCAATCAGCCCCAGCATTTT. It codes for CASSIVQGAGNQPQHF. This chain joins TRBV19 and TRBJ1-5; 9 bases are shared with TRBD1. The V gene end was trimmed by 1 base and the J gene end by 2 bases; junction bases not matched to a gene: 3. Germline CDR1 reads LNHDA; CDR2 reads SQIVND (reference sequence). This CDR3 comprises 16 residues.

This clone was seen a single time. J is TRBJ1-4 and V is TRBV18; D unresolved. The CDR3 extends over 13 amino acids. The V and J ends lost 3 bases and 4 bases respectively, with 6 bases between them. Germline CDR1 KGHSH, CDR2 LQKENI. CDR3 in DNA: TGTGCCAGCTCACCCGGAGTTAATGAAAAACTGTTTTTT. It translates to CASSPGVNEKLFF.

The CDR3 loop is CASSQGRGLENTEAFF. The CDR3 region has the DNA TGTGCCAGCTCACAAGGCAGGGGGCTAGAGAACACTGAAGCTTTCTTT. The chain employs TRBV18 and TRBJ1-1; 8 bases map to TRBD1. V lost 4 bases, J lost 1 base, and 8 bases stayed unmatched. This CDR3 spans 16 amino acids. The germline CDR1 and CDR2 sequences are KGHSH and LQKENI.

This chain uses TRBV10-1 with TRBJ2-6; D may be TRBD2 (5 bases). CDR1 and CDR2 (germline): WNHNN, SYGVQD (reference sequence). The CDR3 sequence is 14 residues long. Trimming shortened V by 5 bases and J by 3 bases, and 8 bases separated the two germline ends. The CDR3 sequence is CASSRGYGANVLTF. The CDR3 nucleotides are TGCGCCAGCAGTCGGGGTTATGGGGCCAACGTCCTGACTTTC.

A word on this clone: Other DNA variants within this sample encode the same CDR3. The chain employs TRBV28 and TRBJ2-7; D remains unclear. The V gene lost 4 bases and the J gene lost 3 bases, with 13 bases spanning the gap. In germline, CDR1 is MDHEN, CDR2 SYDVKM. The CDR3 contains 14 residues. The chain's CDR3 is CASSSRDSHYEQYF. CDR3 in DNA: TGTGCCAGCAGTTCCCGAGATTCGCACTACGAGCAGTACTTC.

This sequence joins TRBV11-2 and TRBJ1-3; D remains unclear. The germline V and J ends were trimmed by 1 base and 8 bases, with 6 bases remaining between them. Germline V lookup: CDR1 SGHAT, CDR2 FQNNGV. This CDR3 is built from 12 residues. CDR3 nucleotides: TGTGCCAGCAGCTTAGTAGTGGACACCATATATTTT. Translation: CASSLVVDTIYF.

The CDR3 sequence: CAWGLAGGDQYF. The CDR3 nucleotides read TGTGCCTGGGGACTAGCGGGAGGTGACCAGTACTTC. This chain links TRBV30 with TRBJ2-5; 14 bases map to TRBD2. Germline V CDR1 and CDR2: GTSNPN, SVGIG (reference sequence). V lost 5 bases, J lost 10 bases, and 3 bases stayed unmatched. The CDR3 is 12 residues long.

This clone appeared a single time. This chain joins TRBV12-2 and TRBJ2-4; the listed D gene, TRBD1, was not tested against the DNA. TRBV12-2 is labeled a pseudogene. The CDR3 totals 15 residues. The chain's CDR3 is CASRLPRAGGDIQYF. The DNA of the CDR3 is TGTGCAAGTCGCCTACCCAGGGCAGGGGGTGACATTCAGTACTTC.

The chain employs TRBV20-1 and TRBJ2-5; TRBD2 aligns across 10 bases. The ends lost 6 bases at V and 0 bases at J; junction bases unmatched: 4. Germline values: CDR1 DFQATT, CDR2 SNEGSKA (reference sequence). This CDR3 has 14 amino acids. CDR3 sequence (DNA): TGCAGTGCCAGTAGCGGGAGGAACCAAGAGACCCAGTACTTC. This sequence encodes CSASSGRNQETQYF.

The CDR3 loop is CASSFLTAKNIQYF. For the CDR3, the DNA is TGTGCCAGCAGTTTTCTAACGGCCAAAAACATTCAGTACTTC. The V and J genes are TRBV28 and TRBJ2-4; D uncertain. The length of the CDR3 is 14 residues. The V end was cut by 3 bases, the J end by 1 base, with 7 bases between. CDR1 is MDHEN, CDR2 SYDVKM, per germline.

The chain has TRBV15 and TRBJ2-3; no definite D call. Trimming removed 0 bases from V and 6 bases from J, with 4 bases in between. The CDR3 spans 12 residues. Germline-derived CDR1 and CDR2 are LNHNV and YYDKDF (reference sequence). The DNA for the CDR3 is TGTGCCACCAGCAGAGATCTCGATACGCAGTATTTT. Encoded protein: CATSRDLDTQYF.

This clone was seen just once. The chain has TRBV20-1 and TRBJ1-3, with 7 bases matching TRBD1. Germline CDR1 reads DFQATT; CDR2 reads SNEGSKA (reference sequence). V shed 7 bases, J shed 8 bases, and the junction held 5 bases outside the gene matches. The length of the CDR3 is 11 residues. Here the CDR3 reads CSVEGADTIYF. CDR3 in DNA: TGCAGTGTCGAGGGGGCGGACACCATATATTTT.